These 9 T cell receptor beta chains came from one sample sequenced in a study of blood T cells in healthy people across ages. Using a J-beta primer mix together with a sample-barcoded 5' primer, a second PCR was run for about 6 to 11 cycles. MiXCR, run by TCRdb on the 5' RACE reads, gives a single entry per CDR3 protein. The data contain some 760,000 distinct CDR3 sequences, about 25% of them seen just once; the ten biggest clones take up around 9.2%. The sample was also linked to a second study, of T cells of mothers and their children.

Sequenced sample: blood. The receptors come from a boy between 10 and 17 years old in good health.

This clonotype was counted between two and nine times. The chain links TRBV5-1 to TRBJ2-5; 10 bases are shared with TRBD2. The J call may not be correct, given that the DNA end is closer to TRBJ2-7. CDR1 and CDR2 (germline): SGHRS, YFSETQ. The CDR3 has 17 amino acids. The DNA of the CDR3 is TGCGCCAGCAGCCCGGACCCTAGCGGGAGAACAACCTACGAGCAGTACTTC. It is translated as CASSPDPSGRTTYEQYF.

CDR3 sequence: CASSPTGEVSGYTF. Here the CDR3 DNA reads TGTGCCAGCAGCCCGACAGGGGAAGTTAGTGGCTACACCTTC. The V call is TRBV14, the J call TRBJ1-2; 8 bases line up with TRBD1. CDR1 is SGHDN and CDR2 is FVKESK in the germline V gene. The ends lost 4 bases at V and 7 bases at J; junction bases unmatched: 8. The CDR3 has 14 residues.

The sample holds a few counts of this clonotype. The junction departs from the called germline gene at one end, perhaps through a read error. The chain carries TRBV19 and TRBJ1-2, with D possibly matching TRBD1 (5 bases). Germline CDR1 reads LNHDA; CDR2 reads SQIVND (reference sequence). The CDR3 is 13 residues long. CDR3: CAGRKQESYGYTF. Here the CDR3 DNA reads TGTGCCGGTAGGAAACAGGAGTCCTATGGCTACACCTTC.

A few counts support this clonotype. The chain couples TRBV6-5 to TRBJ2-5, with D unclear. The DNA end lines up better with TRBJ2-1; the J call may be wrong. This CDR3 contains 14 residues. The germline V gene encodes CDR1 MNHEY and CDR2 SVGAGI. The CDR3 nucleotides are TGTGCCAGCAGTTACGTCGGGCTGATCAATGAGCAGTTCTTC. The encoded protein is CASSYVGLINEQFF.

The J gene is TRBJ2-1, the V gene TRBV20-1, with TRBD2 matching 9 bases. The V gene's germline CDR1 is DFQATT and CDR2 SNEGSKA (reference sequence). The V gene end was trimmed by 0 bases and the J gene end by 9 bases; junction bases not matched to a gene: 12. This CDR3 is built from 16 residues. The CDR3 spells CSARDHFGTSLGEQFF. The CDR3 DNA reads as TGCAGTGCTAGAGATCATTTTGGGACTAGCTTGGGTGAGCAGTTCTTC.

V and J are TRBV3-1 and TRBJ2-7; TRBD2 matches 9 bases. Looked up from germline, CDR1 is LGHDT and CDR2 is YNNKEL (reference sequence). CDR3 length: 16 residues. Germline trimming cut 0 bases from V and 3 bases from J; bases unmatched to any gene: 6. The CDR3 here is CASSQEKTSGNYEQYF. Written as DNA, the CDR3 is TGTGCCAGCAGCCAAGAAAAGACTAGCGGCAACTACGAGCAGTACTTC.

This sequence joins TRBV3-1 and TRBJ2-3; D is possibly TRBD2 (6 bases). The CDR3 contains 16 residues. Germline V gene lookup returns CDR1 LGHDT and CDR2 YNNKEL (reference sequence). Trimming took off 1 base at V and 3 bases at J, with 14 bases between the two ends. CDR3 sequence reads: CASSQVGGEGTDTQYF. The CDR3 DNA reads TGTGCCAGCAGCCAAGTCGGGGGTGAGGGGACAGATACGCAGTATTTT.

This clonotype was observed at least ten times. V is TRBV20-1 and J is TRBJ2-5, with D maybe TRBD1 (7 bases). Germline CDR1 reads DFQATT; CDR2 reads SNEGSKA (reference sequence). This CDR3 spans 22 amino acids. Trimming left V 3 bases short and J 6 bases short, with 41 bases between. The CDR3 region has the DNA TGCAGTGCTAGGGTGGGACAGCCTCGGGCTAGCCTGCTAGCGCGAAGAGCCAAGACCCAGTACTTC. Translated, it gives CSARVGQPRASLLARRAKTQYF.

This clonotype was seen a few times. The chain carries TRBV6-1 and TRBJ1-3; D might be TRBD1 (6 bases). This CDR3 comprises 14 residues. With 2 bases removed from V and 4 bases from J, the gap between germline ends came to 9 bases. CDR1 and CDR2 from the germline V gene are MNHNS and SASEGT. For the CDR3, the DNA is TGTGCCAGCAGTGAATGGGACATAGGAAACACCATATATTTT. Translating it yields CASSEWDIGNTIYF.